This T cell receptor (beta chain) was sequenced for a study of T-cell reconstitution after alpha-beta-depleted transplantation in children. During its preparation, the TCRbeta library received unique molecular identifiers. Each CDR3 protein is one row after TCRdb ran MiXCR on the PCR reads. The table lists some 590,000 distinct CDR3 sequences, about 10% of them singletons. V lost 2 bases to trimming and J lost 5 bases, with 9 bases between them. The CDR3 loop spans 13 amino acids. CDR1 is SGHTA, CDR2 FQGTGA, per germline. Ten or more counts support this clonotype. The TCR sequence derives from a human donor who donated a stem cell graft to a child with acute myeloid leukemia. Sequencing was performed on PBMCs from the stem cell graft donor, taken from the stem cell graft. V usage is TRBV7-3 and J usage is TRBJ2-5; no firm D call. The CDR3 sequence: CASSLGVGETQYF. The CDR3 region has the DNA TGTGCCAGCAGCTTAGGGGTCGGGGAGACCCAGTACTTC. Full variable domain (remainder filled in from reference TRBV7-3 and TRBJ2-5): GAGVSQTPSNKVTEKGKYVELRCDPISGHTALYWYRQSLGQGPEFLIYFQGTGAADDSGLPNDRFFAVRPEGSVSTLKIQRTERGDSAVYLCASSLGVGETQYFGPGTRLLVL.